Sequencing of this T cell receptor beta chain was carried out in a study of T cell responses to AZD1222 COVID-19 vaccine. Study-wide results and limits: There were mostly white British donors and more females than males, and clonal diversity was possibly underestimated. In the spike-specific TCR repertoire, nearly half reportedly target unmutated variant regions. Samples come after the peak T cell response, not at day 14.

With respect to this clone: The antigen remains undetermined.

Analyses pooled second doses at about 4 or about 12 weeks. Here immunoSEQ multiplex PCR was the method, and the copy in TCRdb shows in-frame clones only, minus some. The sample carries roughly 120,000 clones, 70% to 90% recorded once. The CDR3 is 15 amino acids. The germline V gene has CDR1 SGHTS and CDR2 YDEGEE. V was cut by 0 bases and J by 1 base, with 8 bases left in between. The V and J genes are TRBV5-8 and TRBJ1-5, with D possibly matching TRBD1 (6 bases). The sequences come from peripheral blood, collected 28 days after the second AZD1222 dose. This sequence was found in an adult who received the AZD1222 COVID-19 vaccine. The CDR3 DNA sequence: TGTGCCAGCAGCTTGGGGACAGCAAGCAATCAGCCCCAGCATTTT. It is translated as CASSLGTASNQPQHF.